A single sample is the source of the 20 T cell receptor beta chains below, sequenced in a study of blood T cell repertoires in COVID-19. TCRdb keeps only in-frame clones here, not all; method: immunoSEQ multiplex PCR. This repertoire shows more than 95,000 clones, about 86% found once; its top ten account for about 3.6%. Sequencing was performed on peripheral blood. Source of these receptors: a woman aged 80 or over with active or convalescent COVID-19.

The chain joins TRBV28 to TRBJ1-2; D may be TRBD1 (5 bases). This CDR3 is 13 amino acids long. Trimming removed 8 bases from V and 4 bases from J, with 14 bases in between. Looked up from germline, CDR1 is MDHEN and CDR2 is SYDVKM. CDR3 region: CASAQGTGYGYTF. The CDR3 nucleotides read TGTGCCAGCGCGCAGGGTACGGGCTATGGCTACACCTTC.

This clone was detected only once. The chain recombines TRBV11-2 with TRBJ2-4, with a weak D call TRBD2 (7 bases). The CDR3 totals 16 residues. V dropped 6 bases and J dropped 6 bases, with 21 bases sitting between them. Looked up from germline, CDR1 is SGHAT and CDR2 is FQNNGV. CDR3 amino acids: CASRSSQGRVGNIQYF. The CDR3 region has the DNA TGTGCCAGCAGGTCGTCTCAGGGGAGGGTTGGAAACATTCAGTACTTC.

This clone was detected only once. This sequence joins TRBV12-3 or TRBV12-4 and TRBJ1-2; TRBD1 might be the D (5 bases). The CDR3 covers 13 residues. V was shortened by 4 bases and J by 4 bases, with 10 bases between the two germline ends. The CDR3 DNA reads TGTGCCAGCAGTTACGGGGGTCTCTATGGCTACACCTTC. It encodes CASSYGGLYGYTF.

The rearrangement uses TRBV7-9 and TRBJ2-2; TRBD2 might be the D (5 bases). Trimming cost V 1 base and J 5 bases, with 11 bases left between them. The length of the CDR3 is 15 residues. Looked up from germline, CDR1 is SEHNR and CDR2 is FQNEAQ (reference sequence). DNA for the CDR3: TGTGCCAGCAGCTTAGAGGGAGTTGGTACCGGGGAGCTGTTTTTT. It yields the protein CASSLEGVGTGELFF.

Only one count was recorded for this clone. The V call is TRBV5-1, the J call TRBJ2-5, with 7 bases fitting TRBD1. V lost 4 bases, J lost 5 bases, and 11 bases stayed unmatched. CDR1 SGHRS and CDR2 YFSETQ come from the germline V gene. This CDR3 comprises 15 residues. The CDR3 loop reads CASSLAAGGSETQYF. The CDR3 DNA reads TGCGCCAGCAGCCTTGCGGCAGGGGGATCGGAGACCCAGTACTTC.

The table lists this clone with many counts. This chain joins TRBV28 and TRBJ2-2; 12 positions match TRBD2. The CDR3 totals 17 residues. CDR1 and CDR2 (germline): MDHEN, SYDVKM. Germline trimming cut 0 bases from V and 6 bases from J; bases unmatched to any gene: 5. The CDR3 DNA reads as TGTGCCAGCAGTTTATGGAACCTAGCGGGGGGGCCCGGGGAGCTGTTTTTT. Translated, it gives CASSLWNLAGGPGELFF.

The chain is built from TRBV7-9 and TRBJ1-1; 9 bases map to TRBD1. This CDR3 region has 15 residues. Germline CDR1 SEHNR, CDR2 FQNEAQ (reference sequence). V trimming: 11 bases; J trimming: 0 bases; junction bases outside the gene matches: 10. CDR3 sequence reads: CAGDRGDTMNTEAFF. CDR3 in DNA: TGTGCCGGAGACAGGGGGGACACCATGAACACTGAAGCTTTCTTT.

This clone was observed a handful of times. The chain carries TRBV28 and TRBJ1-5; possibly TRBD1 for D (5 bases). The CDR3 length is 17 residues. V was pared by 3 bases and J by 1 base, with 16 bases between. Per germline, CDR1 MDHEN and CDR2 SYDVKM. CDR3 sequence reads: CASSFILLQGSNQPQHF. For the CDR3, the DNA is TGTGCCAGCAGTTTCATCCTCTTGCAGGGAAGCAATCAGCCCCAGCATTTT. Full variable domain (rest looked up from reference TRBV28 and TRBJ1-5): DVKVTQSSRYLVKRTGEKVFLECVQDMDHENMFWYRQDPGLGLRLIYFSYDVKMKEKGDIPEGYSVSREKKERFSLILESASTNQTSMYLCASSFILLQGSNQPQHFGDGTRLSIL.

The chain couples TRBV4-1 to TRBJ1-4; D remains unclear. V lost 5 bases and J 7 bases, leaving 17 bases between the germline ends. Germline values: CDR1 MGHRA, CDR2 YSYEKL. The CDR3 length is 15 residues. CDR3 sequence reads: CASSVDGRGSEKLFF. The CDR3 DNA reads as TGCGCCAGCAGCGTCGACGGGAGAGGAAGTGAAAAACTGTTTTTT.

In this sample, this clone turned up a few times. Written as DNA, the CDR3 is TGTGCCAGCAGTGTAGATACAGGGGCCACTGAAGCTTTCTTT. Its translation: CASSVDTGATEAFF. The V and J genes are TRBV28 and TRBJ1-1; 7 bases match TRBD1. CDR1 and CDR2 from the germline V gene are MDHEN and SYDVKM. The CDR3 length is 14 residues. The trim removed 5 bases at V and 4 bases at J, leaving 7 bases unmatched.

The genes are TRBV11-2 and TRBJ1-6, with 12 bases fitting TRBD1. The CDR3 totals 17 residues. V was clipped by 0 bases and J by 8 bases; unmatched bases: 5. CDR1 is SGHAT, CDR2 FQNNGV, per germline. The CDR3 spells CASSLEGTGGMDSPLHF. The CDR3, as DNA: TGTGCCAGCAGCTTAGAGGGGACAGGGGGCATGGATTCACCCCTCCACTTT.

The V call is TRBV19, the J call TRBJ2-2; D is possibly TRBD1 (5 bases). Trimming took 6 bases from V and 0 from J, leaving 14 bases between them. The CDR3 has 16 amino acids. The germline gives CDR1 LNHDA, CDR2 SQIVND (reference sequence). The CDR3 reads CASSRGHLSNTGELFF. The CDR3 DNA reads TGTGCCAGTAGCCGAGGACACCTCTCGAACACCGGGGAGCTGTTTTTT.

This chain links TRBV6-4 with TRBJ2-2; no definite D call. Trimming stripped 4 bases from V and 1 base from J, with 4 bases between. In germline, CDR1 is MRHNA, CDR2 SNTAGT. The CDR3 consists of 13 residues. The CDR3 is CASSGRNTGELFF. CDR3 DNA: TGTGCCAGCAGTGGTCGGAACACCGGGGAGCTGTTTTTT.

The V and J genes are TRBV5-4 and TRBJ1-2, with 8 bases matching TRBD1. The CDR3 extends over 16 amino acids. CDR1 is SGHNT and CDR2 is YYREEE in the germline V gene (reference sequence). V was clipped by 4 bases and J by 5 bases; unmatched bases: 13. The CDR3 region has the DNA TGTGCCAGCAGCCAAATGGACAGGGAAGGGTTGTATGGCTACACCTTC. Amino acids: CASSQMDREGLYGYTF.

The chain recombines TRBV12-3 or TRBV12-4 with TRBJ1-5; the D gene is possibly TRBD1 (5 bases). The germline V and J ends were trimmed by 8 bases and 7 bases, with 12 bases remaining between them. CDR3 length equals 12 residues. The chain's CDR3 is CASCRVDQPQHF. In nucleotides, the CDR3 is TGTGCCAGCTGCAGGGTTGACCAGCCCCAGCATTTT.

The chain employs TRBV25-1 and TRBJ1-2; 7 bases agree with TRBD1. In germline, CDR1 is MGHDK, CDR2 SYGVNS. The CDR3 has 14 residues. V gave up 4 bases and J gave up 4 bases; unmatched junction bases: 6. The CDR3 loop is CASSGPTGSYGYTF. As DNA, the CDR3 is TGTGCCAGCAGTGGTCCGACAGGGAGCTATGGCTACACCTTC.

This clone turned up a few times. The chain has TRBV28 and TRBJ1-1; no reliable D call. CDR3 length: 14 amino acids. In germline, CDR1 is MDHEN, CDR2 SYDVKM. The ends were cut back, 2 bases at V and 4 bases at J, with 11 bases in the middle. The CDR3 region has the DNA TGTGCCAGCAGTTTAGGCCGGGGTGGCACTGAAGCTTTCTTT. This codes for CASSLGRGGTEAFF.

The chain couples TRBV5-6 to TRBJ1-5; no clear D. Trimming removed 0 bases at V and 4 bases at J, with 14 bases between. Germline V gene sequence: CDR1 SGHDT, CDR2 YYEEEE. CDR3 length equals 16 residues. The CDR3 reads CASSLGRQRSNQPQHF. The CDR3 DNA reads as TGTGCCAGCAGCTTGGGTAGGCAGAGGAGTAATCAGCCCCAGCATTTT.

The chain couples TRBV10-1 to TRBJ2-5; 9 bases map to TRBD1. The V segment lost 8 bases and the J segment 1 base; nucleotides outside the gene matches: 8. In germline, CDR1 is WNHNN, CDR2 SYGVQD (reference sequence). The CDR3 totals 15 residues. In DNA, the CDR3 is TGCGCCAGCTCGCCCGGGACAGGGAGCCAAGAGACCCAGTACTTC. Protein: CASSPGTGSQETQYF.

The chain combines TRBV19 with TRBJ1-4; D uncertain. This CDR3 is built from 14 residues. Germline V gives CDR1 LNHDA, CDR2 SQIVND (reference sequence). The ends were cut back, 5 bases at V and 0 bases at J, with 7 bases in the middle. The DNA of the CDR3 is TGTGCCAGTAGTCGGAGGGCAACTAATGAAAAACTGTTTTTT. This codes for CASSRRATNEKLFF.